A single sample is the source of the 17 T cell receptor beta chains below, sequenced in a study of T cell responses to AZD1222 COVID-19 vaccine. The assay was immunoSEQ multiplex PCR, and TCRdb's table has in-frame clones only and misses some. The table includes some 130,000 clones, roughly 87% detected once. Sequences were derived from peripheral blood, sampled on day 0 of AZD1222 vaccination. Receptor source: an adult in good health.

The CDR3 sequence: CASSVAGGSYNEQFF. CDR3 DNA: TGTGCCAGCAGCGTAGCCGGGGGTTCCTACAATGAGCAGTTCTTC. The genes are TRBV9 and TRBJ2-1, with a tentative D call TRBD2 (6 bases). The germline V and J ends were trimmed by 0 bases and 1 base, with 8 bases remaining between them. The germline V gene has CDR1 SGDLS and CDR2 YYNGEE. The CDR3 covers 15 residues.

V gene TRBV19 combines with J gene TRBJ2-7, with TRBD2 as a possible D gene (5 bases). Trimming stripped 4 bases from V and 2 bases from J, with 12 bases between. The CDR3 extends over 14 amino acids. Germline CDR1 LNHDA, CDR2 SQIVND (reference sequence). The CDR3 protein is CASSTPTKPYEQYF. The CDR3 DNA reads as TGTGCCAGTAGTACCCCGACTAAACCCTACGAGCAGTACTTC.

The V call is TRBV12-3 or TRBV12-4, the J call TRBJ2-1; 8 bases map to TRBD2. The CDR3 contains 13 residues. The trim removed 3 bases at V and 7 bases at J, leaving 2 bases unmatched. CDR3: CASSFTGGNEQFF. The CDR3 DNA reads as TGTGCCAGCAGTTTTACGGGGGGGAATGAGCAGTTCTTC.

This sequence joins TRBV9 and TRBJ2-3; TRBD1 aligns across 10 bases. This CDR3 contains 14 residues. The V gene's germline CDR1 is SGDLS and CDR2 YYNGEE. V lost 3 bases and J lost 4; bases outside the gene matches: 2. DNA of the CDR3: TGTGCCAGCAGCGCCGGGACAGGGGCAGATACGCAGTATTTT. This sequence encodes CASSAGTGADTQYF.

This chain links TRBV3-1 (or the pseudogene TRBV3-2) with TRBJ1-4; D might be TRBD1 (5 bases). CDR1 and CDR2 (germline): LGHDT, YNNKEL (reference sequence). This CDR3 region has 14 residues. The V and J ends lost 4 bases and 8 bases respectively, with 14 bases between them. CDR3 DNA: TGTGCCAGCAGCCTACGCCAGGACACGGAAAAACTGTTTTTT. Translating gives CASSLRQDTEKLFF.

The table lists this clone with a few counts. For the CDR3, the DNA is TGCGCCAGCAGCCAAGATACGGTAGGGGGGAACACCGGGGAGCTGTTTTTT. It is translated as CASSQDTVGGNTGELFF. The J gene is TRBJ2-2, the V gene TRBV4-3; tentatively, D is TRBD1 (6 bases). This CDR3 comprises 17 residues. V dropped 0 bases and J dropped 1 base, with 12 bases sitting between them. Looked up from germline, CDR1 is LGHNA and CDR2 is YSLEER.

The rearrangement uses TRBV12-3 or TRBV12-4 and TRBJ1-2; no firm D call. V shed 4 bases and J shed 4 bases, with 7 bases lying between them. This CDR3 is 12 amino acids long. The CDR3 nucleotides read TGTGCCAGCAGTTCCCTGGTCTATGGCTACACCTTC. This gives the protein CASSSLVYGYTF.

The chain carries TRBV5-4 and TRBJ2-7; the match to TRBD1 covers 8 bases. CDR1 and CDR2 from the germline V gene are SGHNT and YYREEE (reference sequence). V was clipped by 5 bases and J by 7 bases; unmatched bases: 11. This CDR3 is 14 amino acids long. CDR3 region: CASSWRQGMGEQYF. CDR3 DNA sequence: TGTGCCAGCAGTTGGAGACAGGGGATGGGTGAGCAGTACTTC.

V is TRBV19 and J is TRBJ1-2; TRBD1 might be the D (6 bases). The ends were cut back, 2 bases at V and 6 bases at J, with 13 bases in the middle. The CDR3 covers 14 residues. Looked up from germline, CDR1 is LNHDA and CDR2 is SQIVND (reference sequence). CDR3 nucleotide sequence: TGTGCCAGTAGTATAAATAGGGGGGCCCATGGCTACACCTTC. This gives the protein CASSINRGAHGYTF.

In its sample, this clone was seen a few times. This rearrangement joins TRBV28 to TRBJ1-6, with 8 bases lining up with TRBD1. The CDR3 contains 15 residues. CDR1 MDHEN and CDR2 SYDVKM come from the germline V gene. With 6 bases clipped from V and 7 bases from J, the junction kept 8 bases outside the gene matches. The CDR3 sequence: CASRARGLGNSPLHF. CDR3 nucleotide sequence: TGTGCCAGCAGGGCCAGGGGGCTAGGGAATTCACCCCTCCACTTT. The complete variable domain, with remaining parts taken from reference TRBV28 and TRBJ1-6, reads DVKVTQSSRYLVKRTGEKVFLECVQDMDHENMFWYRQDPGLGLRLIYFSYDVKMKEKGDIPEGYSVSREKKERFSLILESASTNQTSMYLCASRARGLGNSPLHFGNGTRLTVT.

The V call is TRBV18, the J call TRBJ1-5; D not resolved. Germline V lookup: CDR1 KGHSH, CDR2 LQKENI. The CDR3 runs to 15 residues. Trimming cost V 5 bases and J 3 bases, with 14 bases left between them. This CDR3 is CASSIQRGSNQPQHF. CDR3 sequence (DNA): TGTGCCAGCTCAATACAGCGAGGGTCCAATCAGCCCCAGCATTTT.

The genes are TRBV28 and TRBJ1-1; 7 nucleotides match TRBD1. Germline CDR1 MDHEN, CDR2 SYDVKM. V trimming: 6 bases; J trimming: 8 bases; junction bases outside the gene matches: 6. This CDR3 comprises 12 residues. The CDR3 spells CASRGADREAFF. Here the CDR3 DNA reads TGTGCCAGCAGGGGGGCGGACAGGGAAGCTTTCTTT.

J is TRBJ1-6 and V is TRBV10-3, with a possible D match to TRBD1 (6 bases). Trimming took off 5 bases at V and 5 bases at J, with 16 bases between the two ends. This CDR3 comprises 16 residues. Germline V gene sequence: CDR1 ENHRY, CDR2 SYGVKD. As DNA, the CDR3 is TGTGCCATCAGTCTCAGCAGGGGTGGCGATAATTCACCCCTCCACTTT. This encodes CAISLSRGGDNSPLHF.

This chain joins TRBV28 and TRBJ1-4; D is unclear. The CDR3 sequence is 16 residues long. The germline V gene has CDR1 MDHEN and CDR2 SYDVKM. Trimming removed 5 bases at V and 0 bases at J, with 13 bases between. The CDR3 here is CASSPDLGSTNEKLFF. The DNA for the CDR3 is TGTGCCAGCAGTCCCGACCTTGGGTCAACTAATGAAAAACTGTTTTTT.

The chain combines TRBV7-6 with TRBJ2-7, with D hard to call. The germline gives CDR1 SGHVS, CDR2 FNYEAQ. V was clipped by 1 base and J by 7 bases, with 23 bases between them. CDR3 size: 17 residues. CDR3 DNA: TGTGCCAGCAGCTTAGGCGCGTCGAAATCCCCCCGGTGGGAGCAGTACTTC. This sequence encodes CASSLGASKSPRWEQYF.

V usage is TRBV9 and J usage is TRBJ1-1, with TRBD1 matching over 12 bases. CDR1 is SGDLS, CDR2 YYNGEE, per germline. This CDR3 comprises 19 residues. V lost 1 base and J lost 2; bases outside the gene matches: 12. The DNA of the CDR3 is TGTGCCAGCAGCGTACATCCCGGGACAGGGGGCGAACTAAACACTGAAGCTTTCTTT. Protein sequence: CASSVHPGTGGELNTEAFF.

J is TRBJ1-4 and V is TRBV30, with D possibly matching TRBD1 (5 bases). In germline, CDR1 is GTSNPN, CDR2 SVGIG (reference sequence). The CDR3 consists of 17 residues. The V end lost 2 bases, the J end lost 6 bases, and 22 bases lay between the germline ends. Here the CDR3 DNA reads TGTGCCTGGAGTTACGGCGGGGCACGGGGGTCTGATGAAAAACTGTTTTTT. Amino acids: CAWSYGGARGSDEKLFF.